These 24 T cell receptor beta chains were all obtained from the same sample, sequenced in a study of CD8 T cells in ankylosing spondylitis (dated by TCRdb to 2017 to 2019). Their specific antigens are unknown. Study-level results and caveats: Blood from ankylosing spondylitis patients appeared to be characterized by a TCR beta motif composed of roughly eight highly homologous amino acid variants.

Preparation of the library involved 5' RACE. Sequencing used an Illumina HiSeq 2500. Through fastp at Q25 and MiXCR, TCRdb rebuilt clones from the public reads, retaining in-frame beta chains. All rows with the same CDR3 protein become a single entry with the most common DNA and genes. The sample records over 450,000 distinct CDR3 sequences, roughly 13% of which are singletons. Together, the top ten hold 6.5% to 7% of the sample. The specimen was blood, either unsorted or a sorted T cell fraction (not recorded which). The receptor set was obtained from a male donor with ankylosing spondylitis.

The rearrangement joins TRBV19 to TRBJ1-2; 9 bases fit TRBD1. With V trimmed by 4 bases and J by 3 bases, 6 bases remained unmatched. Looked up from germline, CDR1 is LNHDA and CDR2 is SQIVND (reference sequence). CDR3 length: 15 residues. The CDR3: CASSRDRDSHYGYTF. The CDR3 nucleotides are TGTGCCAGTAGTAGGGACAGGGACTCGCACTATGGCTACACCTTC.

This sequence joins TRBV9 and TRBJ2-2; D gene ambiguous. CDR3 length: 14 residues. Germline V lookup: CDR1 SGDLS, CDR2 YYNGEE. V dropped 0 bases and J dropped 3 bases, with 6 bases sitting between them. The CDR3 nucleotides are TGTGCCAGCAGCGTAGCCACTTACACCGGGGAGCTGTTTTTT. Translation gives CASSVATYTGELFF.

The CDR3 spells CSVEPRSGNTIYF. The CDR3 bases are TGCAGCGTTGAACCCCGATCTGGAAACACCATATATTTT. V is TRBV29-1 and J is TRBJ1-3; D is undetermined. Germline CDR1 and CDR2: SQVTM and ANQGSEA. Between the trimmed V and J ends, which lost 2 bases and 1 base, there was a span of 6 bases. The CDR3 has 13 residues.

V usage is TRBV6-1 and J usage is TRBJ2-6; D is uncertain. The germline gives CDR1 MNHNS, CDR2 SASEGT. The V end lost 8 bases, the J end lost 0 bases, and 5 bases lay between the germline ends. The CDR3 length is 13 residues. CDR3 residues: CASLHSGANVLTF. As DNA, the CDR3 is TGTGCCAGCCTTCACTCTGGGGCCAACGTCCTGACTTTC.

This clonotype was found many times. The V gene is TRBV12-3 or TRBV12-4, the J gene TRBJ2-1, with D perhaps TRBD2 (5 bases). V lost 8 bases and J 5 bases, leaving 10 bases between the germline ends. This CDR3 has 12 residues. Here the CDR3 reads CASLAVNNEQFF. In DNA, the CDR3 is TGTGCCAGCCTAGCTGTCAACAATGAGCAGTTCTTC.

The V and J genes are TRBV3-1 and TRBJ2-3; D perhaps matches TRBD1 (5 bases). V shed 0 bases and J shed 1 base, with 8 bases lying between them. Germline V gives CDR1 LGHDT, CDR2 YNNKEL (reference sequence). The CDR3 runs to 15 residues. CDR3 protein: CASSQEQAGTDTQYF. The CDR3 nucleotides read TGTGCCAGCAGCCAAGAACAGGCGGGCACAGATACGCAGTATTTT.

This clonotype has only a few counts. The chain couples TRBV11-2 to TRBJ2-1; the match to TRBD2 covers 14 bases. CDR1 is SGHAT, CDR2 FQNNGV, per germline. Trimming took 1 base from V and 1 from J; bases not matched to a gene: 6. The CDR3 is made up of 19 amino acids. The CDR3 spells CASSLGWGLAGVSYNEQFF. As DNA, the CDR3 is TGTGCCAGCAGCTTAGGATGGGGACTAGCGGGAGTGTCCTACAATGAGCAGTTCTTC.

This chain joins TRBV5-1 and TRBJ1-1; D unresolved. Per germline, CDR1 SGHRS and CDR2 YFSETQ. Trimming took 0 bases from V and 6 from J, leaving 9 bases between them. This CDR3 has 13 residues. CDR3 loop: CASSLAPGSEAFF. The CDR3 DNA is TGCGCCAGCAGCTTGGCCCCCGGCTCTGAAGCTTTCTTT.

The chain couples TRBV5-1 to TRBJ2-1; TRBD1 aligns across 7 bases. Germline V gene data show CDR1 as SGHRS and CDR2 as YFSETQ. This CDR3 comprises 16 residues. V was pared by 3 bases and J by 6 bases, with 12 bases of the junction left unmatched. CDR3 sequence: CASSWLTGSLPNEQFF. For the CDR3, the DNA is TGCGCCAGCAGCTGGTTGACAGGGTCTCTCCCCAATGAGCAGTTCTTC. Using reference TRBV5-1 and TRBJ2-1 for the parts outside the CDR3, the full variable domain is KAGVTQTPRYLIKTRGQQVTLSCSPISGHRSVSWYQQTPGQGLQFLFEYFSETQRNKGNFPGRFSGRQFSNSRSEMNVSTLELGDSALYLCASSWLTGSLPNEQFFGPGTRLTVL.

This clonotype was seen repeatedly, ten times or more. This chain uses TRBV7-6 with TRBJ2-3; 10 bases agree with TRBD2. This CDR3 is built from 16 residues. Looked up from germline, CDR1 is SGHVS and CDR2 is FNYEAQ. V was pared by 9 bases and J by 6 bases, with 15 bases of the junction left unmatched. The CDR3 region is CARSEPKAGGFDTQYF. CDR3 DNA: TGTGCCAGAAGCGAGCCGAAAGCGGGAGGGTTTGATACGCAGTATTTT.

There are many counts of this clonotype. The chain employs TRBV20-1 and TRBJ2-3; D is perhaps TRBD1 or TRBD2 (5 bases each). Germline CDR1 and CDR2: DFQATT and SNEGSKA (reference sequence). This CDR3 contains 13 residues. Deletions cut 1 base from V and 1 base from J, with 6 bases between. Written as DNA, the CDR3 is TGCAGTGCTAGAGTGGGGGGCACAGATACGCAGTATTTT. It translates to CSARVGGTDTQYF.

This clonotype was detected only a few times. This chain links TRBV20-1 with TRBJ2-2; 11 positions agree with TRBD2. Losses at the gene ends were 3 bases for V and 8 bases for J; bases not matched to a gene: 2. Germline V lookup: CDR1 DFQATT, CDR2 SNEGSKA (reference sequence). The CDR3 is made up of 13 amino acids. The CDR3: CSARTSGVGELFF. CDR3 nucleotide sequence: TGCAGTGCTAGGACTAGCGGGGTAGGGGAGCTGTTTTTT.

This clonotype was detected only a few times. This rearrangement joins TRBV28 to TRBJ2-7, with D uncertain. V was trimmed by 7 bases and J by 2 bases, leaving 18 bases between them. The CDR3 covers 15 residues. The germline CDR1 and CDR2 sequences are MDHEN and SYDVKM. The chain's CDR3 is CASTDGTSPTYEQYF. Here the CDR3 DNA reads TGTGCCAGCACCGATGGTACGTCTCCCACCTACGAGCAGTACTTC.

This clonotype was counted between two and nine times. The rearrangement joins TRBV6-1 to TRBJ2-7; no clear D gene. With 4 bases removed from V and 0 bases from J, the gap between germline ends came to 10 bases. Germline CDR1 MNHNS, CDR2 SASEGT. The CDR3 has 14 residues. CDR3 loop: CASSGTIRSYEQYF. The CDR3 DNA reads as TGTGCCAGCAGTGGAACAATTCGCTCCTACGAGCAGTACTTC.

The rearrangement uses TRBV5-1 and TRBJ2-7, with TRBD1 matching 7 bases. With 3 bases clipped from V and 2 bases from J, the junction kept 11 bases outside the gene matches. Germline CDR1 and CDR2: SGHRS and YFSETQ. There are 16 residues in the CDR3. The CDR3 DNA sequence: TGCGCCAGCAGCTGGGAACGACAGGGTTTCGCCTACGAGCAGTACTTC. This sequence encodes CASSWERQGFAYEQYF.

This clonotype occurred a few times. This chain connects TRBV18 to TRBJ1-1; the match to TRBD1 covers 9 bases. CDR3 length equals 18 residues. Germline CDR1 is KGHSH and CDR2 is LQKENI. After removal of 1 base from V and 0 bases from J, the junction contained 9 bases not matched to a gene. As DNA, the CDR3 is TGTGCCAGCTCACCACTAAAAAGACAGGGGGGAGTGAACACTGAAGCTTTCTTT. This codes for CASSPLKRQGGVNTEAFF.

This clonotype was counted a few times. The rearrangement links TRBV5-1 to TRBJ2-3; the D is unclear. The CDR3 is made up of 14 amino acids. Germline V gene sequence: CDR1 SGHRS, CDR2 YFSETQ. Trimming removed 0 bases at V and 1 base at J, with 6 bases between. CDR3 loop: CASSLDSRTDTQYF. CDR3 coding DNA: TGCGCCAGCAGCTTGGACAGCCGCACAGATACGCAGTATTTT.

This clonotype turned up a few times. V usage is TRBV10-3 and J usage is TRBJ2-1; possibly TRBD2 for D (6 bases). V was pared by 6 bases and J by 8 bases, with 14 bases between. Per the germline V gene, CDR1 is ENHRY and CDR2 is SYGVKD. CDR3 length: 13 residues. The CDR3 region is CAIRGGLGDEQFF. In DNA form, the CDR3 reads TGTGCCATCAGGGGGGGACTTGGGGATGAGCAGTTCTTC.

This clonotype was found many times. Germline and junction disagree at one end, which may indicate a read error. V usage is TRBV7-2 and J usage is TRBJ1-5; 8 bases map to TRBD1. CDR3 length equals 13 residues. Germline CDR1 is SGHTA and CDR2 is FQGNSA. The chain's CDR3 is CASSSDRDQPQHF. CDR3 nucleotide sequence: TGCGCCAGCAGTTCGGACAGGGACCAGCCCCAGCATTTT.

The chain has TRBV7-9 and TRBJ2-6, with D unresolved. V was pared by 5 bases and J by 2 bases, with 13 bases between. Germline CDR1 and CDR2: SEHNR and FQNEAQ (reference sequence). CDR3 length: 16 amino acids. CDR3 in amino acids: CASSPSLLPGANVLTF. The CDR3 DNA follows: TGTGCCAGCAGCCCGAGCCTTCTCCCTGGGGCCAACGTCCTGACTTTC. The whole variable domain, remainder taken from reference TRBV7-9 and TRBJ2-6, is DTGVSQNPRHKITKRGQNVTFRCDPISEHNRLYWYRQTLGQGPEFLTYFQNEAQLEKSRLLSDRFSAERPKGSFSTLEIQRTEQGDSAMYLCASSPSLLPGANVLTFGAGSRLTVL.

This clonotype was picked up many times. The V gene is TRBV21-1, the J gene TRBJ2-3; the D call in the table, TRBD1, was not verified against the DNA. TRBV21-1 is a documented pseudogene. The CDR3 totals 17 residues. CDR3 protein: CASSKKRQGENTDTQYF. The CDR3, as DNA: TGTGCCAGCAGCAAAAAACGACAGGGGGAAAACACAGATACGCAGTATTTT.

This clonotype was counted between two and nine times. This chain joins TRBV7-2 and TRBJ1-1; the match to TRBD1 covers 7 bases. Germline assignment: CDR1 SGHTA and CDR2 FQGNSA. The CDR3 has 15 amino acids. J lost 3 bases, V lost 5 bases, and 9 bases had no gene match. For the CDR3, the DNA is TGTGCCAGCAGCAGGCAGACAGGGTATGACACTGAAGCTTTCTTT. This encodes CASSRQTGYDTEAFF.

The table lists this clonotype with a few counts. This rearrangement joins TRBV5-6 to TRBJ1-2; TRBD1 aligns across 8 bases. The CDR3 loop spans 14 amino acids. V lost 3 bases and J lost 6; bases outside the gene matches: 7. In germline, CDR1 is SGHDT, CDR2 YYEEEE. The CDR3 reads CASSYRTGRHGYTF. Here the CDR3 DNA reads TGTGCCAGCAGCTACCGGACAGGGCGGCATGGCTACACCTTC.

In this sample, this clonotype turned up a few times. J is TRBJ2-1 and V is TRBV5-6; D is uncertain. Trimming cost V 5 bases and J 4 bases, with 10 bases left between them. CDR3 size: 13 residues. The germline CDR1 and CDR2 sequences are SGHDT and YYEEEE. CDR3 nucleotides: TGTGCCAGCAGGTCAAGTCGGTACAATGAGCAGTTCTTC. This gives the protein CASRSSRYNEQFF.